The TCR beta chain described here comes from a study of early T cells in non-severe SARS-CoV-2 infection. Germline assignment: CDR1 SGHTA and CDR2 FQGTGA. Trimming removed 2 bases from V and 2 bases from J, with 9 bases in between. The CDR3 is made up of 14 amino acids. Ten or more counts support this clonotype. TCRdb recomputed calls from the 5' RACE reads with MiXCR, one row per CDR3 protein. The sample lists some 76,000 distinct CDR3 sequences, approximately 15% occurring once. The V gene is TRBV7-3, the J gene TRBJ1-1; possible D gene TRBD1, 6 bases. Sequencing used whole blood. This TCR derives from an adult who was a healthcare worker with PCR-confirmed SARS-CoV-2 infection or an uninfected control (not recorded which). CDR3 in amino acids: CASSLLGGNTEAFF. For the CDR3, the DNA is TGTGCCAGCAGCTTATTGGGGGGCAACACTGAAGCTTTCTTT.